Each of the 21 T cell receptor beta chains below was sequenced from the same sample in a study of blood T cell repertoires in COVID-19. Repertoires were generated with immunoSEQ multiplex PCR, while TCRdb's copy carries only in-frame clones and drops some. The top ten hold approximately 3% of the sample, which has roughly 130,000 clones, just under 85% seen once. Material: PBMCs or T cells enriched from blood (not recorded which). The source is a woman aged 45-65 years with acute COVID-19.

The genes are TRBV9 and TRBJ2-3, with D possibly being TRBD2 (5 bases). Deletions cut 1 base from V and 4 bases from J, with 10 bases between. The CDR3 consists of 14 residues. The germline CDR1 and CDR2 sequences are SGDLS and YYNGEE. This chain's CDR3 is CASSVLWEPDTQYF. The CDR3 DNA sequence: TGTGCCAGCAGCGTATTGTGGGAGCCAGATACGCAGTATTTT.

The CDR3 spells CASSPGGTVSYEQYF. The CDR3 nucleotides are TGTGCCAGCAGTCCGGGGGGGACAGTCTCCTACGAGCAGTACTTC. V gene TRBV28 combines with J gene TRBJ2-7, with D maybe TRBD2 (8 bases). The germline V gene encodes CDR1 MDHEN and CDR2 SYDVKM. The V end was cut by 5 bases, the J end by 0 bases, with 14 bases between. The CDR3 length is 15 residues. Based on the CDR3 plus reference TRBV28 and TRBJ2-7, the full variable domain is DVKVTQSSRYLVKRTGEKVFLECVQDMDHENMFWYRQDPGLGLRLIYFSYDVKMKEKGDIPEGYSVSREKKERFSLILESASTNQTSMYLCASSPGGTVSYEQYFGPGTRLTVT.

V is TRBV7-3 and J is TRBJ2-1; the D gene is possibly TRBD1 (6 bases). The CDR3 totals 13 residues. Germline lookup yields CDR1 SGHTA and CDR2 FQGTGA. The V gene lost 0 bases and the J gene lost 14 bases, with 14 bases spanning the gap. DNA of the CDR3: TGTGCCAGCAGCTTAACAGGGGGTTCTCAAGAGTTCTTC. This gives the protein CASSLTGGSQEFF.

CDR3 nucleotide sequence: TGTGCCAGCAGCTTAGCGACCGGGGACAGGGCCGGAAACACCATATATTTT. As protein: CASSLATGDRAGNTIYF. The genes are TRBV7-6 and TRBJ1-3, with 9 bases identical to TRBD1. In germline, CDR1 is SGHVS, CDR2 FNYEAQ. After removal of 0 bases from V and 4 bases from J, the junction contained 7 bases not matched to a gene. CDR3 length equals 17 residues.

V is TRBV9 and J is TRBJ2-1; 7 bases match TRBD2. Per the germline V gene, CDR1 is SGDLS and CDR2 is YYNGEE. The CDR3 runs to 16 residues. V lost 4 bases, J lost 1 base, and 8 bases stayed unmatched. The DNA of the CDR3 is TGTGCCAGCAGCCTGGACGGCGGGAGATCCTACAATGAGCAGTTCTTC. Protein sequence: CASSLDGGRSYNEQFF.

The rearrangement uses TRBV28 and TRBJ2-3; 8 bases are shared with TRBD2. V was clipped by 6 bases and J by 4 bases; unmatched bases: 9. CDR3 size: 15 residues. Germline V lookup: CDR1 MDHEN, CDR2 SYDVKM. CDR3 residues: CASSPAGGGADTQYF. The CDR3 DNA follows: TGTGCCAGCAGCCCCGCGGGAGGAGGCGCAGATACGCAGTATTTT.

The CDR3 spells CASTDLTSSPLHF. The DNA for the CDR3 is TGTGCCAGCACAGACTTGACTTCTTCACCCCTCCACTTT. This rearrangement joins TRBV6-5 to TRBJ1-6; D ambiguous. Germline values: CDR1 MNHEY, CDR2 SVGAGI. This CDR3 region has 13 residues. The germline V and J ends were trimmed by 7 bases and 9 bases, with 13 bases remaining between them.

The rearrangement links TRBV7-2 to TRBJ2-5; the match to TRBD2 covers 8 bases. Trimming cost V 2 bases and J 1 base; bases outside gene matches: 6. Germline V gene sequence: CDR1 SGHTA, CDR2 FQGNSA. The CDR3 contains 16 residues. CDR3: CASSLTPGRAQETQYF. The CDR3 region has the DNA TGTGCCAGCAGCTTAACCCCCGGGAGGGCCCAAGAGACCCAGTACTTC.

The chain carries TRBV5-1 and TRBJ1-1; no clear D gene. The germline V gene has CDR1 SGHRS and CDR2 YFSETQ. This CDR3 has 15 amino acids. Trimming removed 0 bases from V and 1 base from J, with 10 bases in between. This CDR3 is CASSLGPAGNTEAFF. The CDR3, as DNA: TGCGCCAGCAGCTTGGGCCCCGCAGGGAACACTGAAGCTTTCTTT.

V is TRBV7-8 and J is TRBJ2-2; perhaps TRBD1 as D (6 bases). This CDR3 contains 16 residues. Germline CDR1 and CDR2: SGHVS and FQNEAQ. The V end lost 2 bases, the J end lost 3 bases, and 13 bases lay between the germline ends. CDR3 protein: CASSLSGATYTGELFF. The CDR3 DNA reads TGTGCCAGCAGCTTATCAGGGGCGACCTACACCGGGGAGCTGTTTTTT.

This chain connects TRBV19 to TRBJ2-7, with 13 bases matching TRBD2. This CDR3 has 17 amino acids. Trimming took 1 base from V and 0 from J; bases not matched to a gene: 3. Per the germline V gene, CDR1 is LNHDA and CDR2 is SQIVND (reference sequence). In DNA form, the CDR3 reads TGTGCCAGTAGTATAGCCCGGACTAGCGGGAGCTCCTACGAGCAGTACTTC. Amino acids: CASSIARTSGSSYEQYF.

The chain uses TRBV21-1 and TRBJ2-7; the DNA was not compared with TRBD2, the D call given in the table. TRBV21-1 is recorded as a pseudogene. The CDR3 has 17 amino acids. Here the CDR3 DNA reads TGTGCCAGCAGCCGCGGGCGTACTAGCGGGTATTACCACGAGCAGTACTTC. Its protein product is CASSRGRTSGYYHEQYF.

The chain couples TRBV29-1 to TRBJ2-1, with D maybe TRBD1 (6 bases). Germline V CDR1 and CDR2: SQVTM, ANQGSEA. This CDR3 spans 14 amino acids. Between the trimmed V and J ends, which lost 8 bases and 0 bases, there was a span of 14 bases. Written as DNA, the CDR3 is TGCAGCTTTATCTGGGGGCCCTCCTACAATGAGCAGTTCTTC. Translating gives CSFIWGPSYNEQFF.

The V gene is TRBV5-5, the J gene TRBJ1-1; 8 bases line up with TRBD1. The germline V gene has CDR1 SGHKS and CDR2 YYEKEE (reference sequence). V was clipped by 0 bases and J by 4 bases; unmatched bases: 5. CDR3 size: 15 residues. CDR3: CASSLGPQGVTEAFF. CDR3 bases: TGTGCCAGCAGCTTGGGACCACAGGGGGTCACTGAAGCTTTCTTT.

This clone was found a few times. The CDR3 region is CASKVGQGATQYF. For the CDR3, the DNA is TGTGCCAGCAAGGTGGGCCAGGGGGCGACCCAGTACTTC. This chain uses TRBV2 with TRBJ2-5; 8 bases are a match to TRBD1. V lost 7 bases, J lost 7 bases, and 8 bases stayed unmatched. This CDR3 comprises 13 residues. CDR1 is SNHLY and CDR2 is FYNNEI in the germline V gene.

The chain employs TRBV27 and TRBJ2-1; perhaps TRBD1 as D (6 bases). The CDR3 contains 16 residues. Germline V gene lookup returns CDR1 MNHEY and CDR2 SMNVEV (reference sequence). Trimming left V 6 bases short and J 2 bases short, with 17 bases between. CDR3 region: CASSSRGTGPYNEQFF. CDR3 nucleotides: TGTGCCAGCAGCTCCAGGGGCACAGGGCCCTACAATGAGCAGTTCTTC.

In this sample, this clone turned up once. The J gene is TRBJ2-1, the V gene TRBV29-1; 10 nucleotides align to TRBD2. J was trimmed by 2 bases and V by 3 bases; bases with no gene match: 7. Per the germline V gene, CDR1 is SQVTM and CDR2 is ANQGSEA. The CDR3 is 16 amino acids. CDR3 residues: CSVDASGSKTYNEQFF. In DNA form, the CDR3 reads TGCAGCGTTGATGCTAGCGGGAGTAAAACCTACAATGAGCAGTTCTTC.

CDR3 region: CASSQEGGGGTEAFF. CDR3 nucleotides: TGCGCCAGCAGCCAAGAAGGAGGGGGGGGGACTGAAGCTTTCTTT. J is TRBJ1-1 and V is TRBV4-3; D might be TRBD1 (6 bases). Trimming shortened V by 0 bases and J by 5 bases, and 13 bases separated the two germline ends. This CDR3 is 15 amino acids long. Germline V CDR1 and CDR2: LGHNA, YSLEER.

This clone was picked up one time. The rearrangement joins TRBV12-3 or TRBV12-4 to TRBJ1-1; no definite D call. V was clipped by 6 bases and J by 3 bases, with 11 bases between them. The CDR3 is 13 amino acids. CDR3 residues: CASSINQDTEAFF. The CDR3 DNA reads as TGTGCCAGCAGCATAAACCAGGACACTGAAGCTTTCTTT.

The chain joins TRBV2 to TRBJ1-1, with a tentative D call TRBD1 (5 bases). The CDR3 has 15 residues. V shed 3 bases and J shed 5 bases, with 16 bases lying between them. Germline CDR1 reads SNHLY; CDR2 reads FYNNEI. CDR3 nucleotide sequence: TGTGCCAGCAGTGACGGCGTCAGGGCTGGTACTGAAGCTTTCTTT. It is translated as CASSDGVRAGTEAFF.

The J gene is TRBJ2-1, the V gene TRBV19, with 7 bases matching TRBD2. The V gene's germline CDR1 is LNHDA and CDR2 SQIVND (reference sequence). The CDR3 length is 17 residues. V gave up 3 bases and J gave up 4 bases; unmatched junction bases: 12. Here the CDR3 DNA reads TGTGCCAGTAGTATCTCGGGGGTAGCGGGCGGATACAATGAGCAGTTCTTC. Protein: CASSISGVAGGYNEQFF.